This entry lists 20 T cell receptor beta chains sequenced from one sample in a study of cytotoxic CD8 clonotypes in ibrutinib-treated CLL. Some clones are missing from TCRdb's copy, which holds only in-frame ones; the method was immunoSEQ multiplex PCR. The sample lists around 70,000 clones, under 70% seen once, with 5.7% in the top ten. The material was PBMCs, obtained after 12 months of ibrutinib treatment. Source of these receptors: a human donor with chronic lymphocytic leukemia.

The chain joins TRBV6-6 to TRBJ2-1, with D maybe TRBD2 (6 bases). V lost 0 bases, J lost 6 bases, and 15 bases lay in between. Per germline, CDR1 MNHNY and CDR2 SVGAGI (reference sequence). The CDR3 is 16 residues long. CDR3 bases: TGTGCCAGCAGTTACTCGATGATGGAGGGAGGCAATGAGCAGTTCTTC. Its protein product is CASSYSMMEGGNEQFF.

The genes are TRBV19 and TRBJ2-5; TRBD2 aligns across 7 bases. The CDR3 loop spans 15 amino acids. Trimming at V came to 1 base and at J to 1 base, leaving 3 bases not matched to a gene. From germline, CDR1 is LNHDA and CDR2 SQIVND (reference sequence). The CDR3 DNA reads TGTGCCAGTAGTATAGGCCTAGCGGTCCAAGAGACCCAGTACTTC. Protein product: CASSIGLAVQETQYF.

The chain carries TRBV6-5 and TRBJ1-6; weak D call: TRBD1 (5 bases). V was shortened by 7 bases and J by 7 bases, with 14 bases between the two germline ends. The germline V gene encodes CDR1 MNHEY and CDR2 SVGAGI. CDR3 length equals 14 residues. CDR3: CASTRDVRNSPLHF. The CDR3 DNA reads as TGTGCCAGCACCCGGGACGTTAGAAATTCACCCCTCCACTTT.

This clone was counted between two and nine times. The V call is TRBV19, the J call TRBJ1-2; D is undetermined. Germline V gene sequence: CDR1 LNHDA, CDR2 SQIVND (reference sequence). Trimming cost V 4 bases and J 0 bases, with 9 bases left between them. This CDR3 comprises 14 residues. CDR3: CASSKRSSNYGYTF. CDR3 nucleotide sequence: TGTGCCAGTAGTAAAAGGAGTTCTAACTATGGCTACACCTTC.

The sample holds a few counts of this clone. The V call is TRBV4-3, the J call TRBJ1-3, with unresolved D. CDR1 and CDR2 (germline): LGHNA, YSLEER. The CDR3 has 16 residues. The ends were cut back, 0 bases at V and 0 bases at J, with 9 bases in the middle. The CDR3: CASSQDPSLSGNTIYF. DNA of the CDR3: TGCGCCAGCAGCCAAGATCCCAGTCTCTCTGGAAACACCATATATTTT.

The chain uses TRBV1 and TRBJ1-1. TRBV1 is labeled a pseudogene. This CDR3 has 16 amino acids. DNA of the CDR3: TGCACCAGCAGCCCCCCTCTCCCGGGAGTGAACACTGAAGCTTTCTTT. Its translation: CTSSPPLPGVNTEAFF.

There are a few counts of this clone. The rearrangement links TRBV7-6 to TRBJ1-1; D may be TRBD1 (5 bases). V was clipped by 9 bases and J by 1 base, with 15 bases between them. CDR1 SGHVS and CDR2 FNYEAQ come from the germline V gene. The length of the CDR3 is 14 residues. The CDR3 loop reads CASTGANPNTEAFF. The DNA for the CDR3 is TGTGCCAGTACCGGGGCAAACCCGAACACTGAAGCTTTCTTT. Using reference TRBV7-6 and TRBJ1-1 for the parts outside the CDR3, the full variable domain is GAGVSQSPRYKVTKRGQDVALRCDPISGHVSLYWYRQALGQGPEFLTYFNYEAQQDKSGLPNDRFSAERPEGSISTLTIQRTEQRDSAMYRCASTGANPNTEAFFGQGTRLTVV.

The table lists this clone with a few counts. V gene TRBV7-9 combines with J gene TRBJ2-7; maybe TRBD2 (5 bases). CDR1 SEHNR and CDR2 FQNEAQ come from the germline V gene (reference sequence). V lost 4 bases to trimming and J lost 2 bases, with 15 bases between them. The CDR3 loop spans 15 amino acids. CDR3 sequence: CASSSFGGSTYEQYF. In DNA form, the CDR3 reads TGTGCCAGCAGCTCCTTCGGAGGATCGACCTACGAGCAGTACTTC.

The chain employs TRBV7-9 and TRBJ1-2, with a weak D call TRBD1 (6 bases). The germline V gene has CDR1 SEHNR and CDR2 FQNEAQ (reference sequence). The CDR3 covers 13 residues. V shed 11 bases and J shed 6 bases, with 19 bases lying between them. In DNA form, the CDR3 reads TGTGCCGAGGGGGGCAGAAGTTCCCATGGCTACACCTTC. It yields the protein CAEGGRSSHGYTF.

This clone was observed a few times. The chain carries TRBV6-1 and TRBJ1-2, with D hard to call. CDR1 is MNHNS, CDR2 SASEGT, per germline. The CDR3 is 14 residues long. Trimming stripped 4 bases from V and 4 bases from J, with 13 bases between. This CDR3 is CASSGGQAGYGYTF. CDR3 nucleotide sequence: TGTGCCAGCAGTGGTGGCCAAGCGGGCTATGGCTACACCTTC.

V is TRBV19 and J is TRBJ1-1; D not resolved. The CDR3 is 15 residues long. Germline V lookup: CDR1 LNHDA, CDR2 SQIVND (reference sequence). V lost 5 bases, J lost 4 bases, and 17 bases lay in between. The CDR3 DNA follows: TGTGCCAGTAGTGTAACCCCTTTGAGGGCCACTGAAGCTTTCTTT. This gives the protein CASSVTPLRATEAFF.

The chain joins TRBV30 to TRBJ2-7, with D perhaps given as TRBD1 or TRBD2 (6 bases each). The germline V gene has CDR1 GTSNPN and CDR2 SVGIG (reference sequence). Trimming shortened V by 3 bases and J by 4 bases, and 10 bases separated the two germline ends. The CDR3 spans 12 residues. The CDR3 sequence is CAWSKGGYEQYF. Written as DNA, the CDR3 is TGTGCCTGGAGCAAGGGGGGTTACGAGCAGTACTTC.

This clone was counted only a few times. The chain combines TRBV7-6 with TRBJ1-1; D unresolved. Germline V gene data show CDR1 as SGHVS and CDR2 as FNYEAQ. Trimming shortened V by 3 bases and J by 1 base, and 9 bases separated the two germline ends. The CDR3 has 14 amino acids. CDR3 coding DNA: TGTGCCAGCAGCTTCGGGCAGAGGAACACTGAAGCTTTCTTT. Amino acids: CASSFGQRNTEAFF.

The table lists this clone with a count of one. The chain is built from TRBV6-6 and TRBJ2-1; possibly TRBD1 or TRBD2 for D (5 bases each). The germline V and J ends were trimmed by 7 bases and 6 bases, with 16 bases remaining between them. This CDR3 comprises 14 residues. The germline V gene has CDR1 MNHNY and CDR2 SVGAGI (reference sequence). This chain's CDR3 is CASTRTEGTNEQFF. The DNA of the CDR3 is TGTGCCAGCACGCGGACGGAAGGGACCAATGAGCAGTTCTTC.

The V and J genes are TRBV7-3 and TRBJ2-3, with TRBD1 matching over 7 bases. The V segment lost 2 bases and the J segment 6 bases; nucleotides outside the gene matches: 5. CDR3 length: 14 residues. The germline V gene has CDR1 SGHTA and CDR2 FQGTGA. Written as DNA, the CDR3 is TGTGCCAGCAGCTTAGCGATACAGGGGGATACGCAGTATTTT. Its translation: CASSLAIQGDTQYF. The variable domain in full, completed from reference TRBV7-3 and TRBJ2-3, reads GAGVSQTPSNKVTEKGKYVELRCDPISGHTALYWYRQSLGQGPEFLIYFQGTGAADDSGLPNDRFFAVRPEGSVSTLKIQRTERGDSAVYLCASSLAIQGDTQYFGPGTRLTVL.

The V call is TRBV5-1, the J call TRBJ1-3; D unresolved. The length of the CDR3 is 18 residues. The ends were cut back, 5 bases at V and 4 bases at J, with 25 bases in the middle. The germline CDR1 and CDR2 sequences are SGHRS and YFSETQ. The CDR3 coding sequence is TGCGCCAGCAGTTCAGGAATAAGACAAACCCCGCCCGGAAACACCATATATTTT. Its translation is CASSSGIRQTPPGNTIYF.

There are a few counts of this clone. The J gene is TRBJ2-4, the V gene TRBV28; D remains unclear. Trimming left V 7 bases short and J 1 base short, with 14 bases between. The CDR3 covers 15 residues. CDR1 and CDR2 from the germline V gene are MDHEN and SYDVKM. The CDR3 DNA reads TGTGCCAGCACCGCGCCACCGGTGGCCAAAAACATTCAGTACTTC. Amino acid sequence: CASTAPPVAKNIQYF.

The genes are TRBV27 and TRBJ1-2; D gene uncertain. The V gene's germline CDR1 is MNHEY and CDR2 SMNVEV (reference sequence). There are 14 residues in the CDR3. Trimming took 6 bases from V and 8 from J, leaving 19 bases between them. DNA for the CDR3: TGTGCCAGCAGATTTTCGGGGAGGGCCCAGGGCTACACCTTC. Translation: CASRFSGRAQGYTF.

This sequence joins TRBV7-9 and TRBJ1-1, with a tentative D call TRBD1 (6 bases). Germline-derived CDR1 and CDR2 are SEHNR and FQNEAQ (reference sequence). This CDR3 contains 16 residues. Trimming removed 1 base from V and 4 bases from J, with 16 bases in between. As DNA, the CDR3 is TGTGCCAGCAGCTTAGGGTTGGGGACACTAATCACTGAAGCTTTCTTT. This encodes CASSLGLGTLITEAFF.

The rearrangement joins TRBV5-3 to TRBJ1-2, with D tentatively TRBD1 (5 bases). TRBV5-3 counts as an open reading frame of uncertain function. The CDR3 is made up of 15 amino acids. V shed 4 bases and J shed 4 bases, with 17 bases lying between them. In nucleotides, the CDR3 is TGTGCCAGAAGCCTTAGAAGCAGGGAAACCTATGGCTACACCTTC. Amino acids: CARSLRSRETYGYTF.